This passage covers 16 T cell receptor beta chains from one sample sequenced in a study of T cells in Graves' hyperthyroidism and ophthalmopathy. TCR beta CDR3 regions were amplified from RNA transcripts. During a first-round RT-PCR of the TCR CDR3, the HTBI primer set was used. TCRdb re-called the multiplex PCR reads with MiXCR, one entry per CDR3 protein. The sample lists 370,000 or so distinct CDR3 sequences; around 25% were seen once. The specimen was blood. Receptors were obtained from a man aged 50 to 59 with Graves' hyperthyroidism.

This clonotype was detected a few times. The chain couples TRBV28 to TRBJ2-2; no definite D call. The CDR3 extends over 13 amino acids. Germline CDR1 reads MDHEN; CDR2 reads SYDVKM. Trimming removed 4 bases from V and 5 bases from J, with 8 bases in between. The CDR3 reads CASSSLGTGELFF. In DNA form, the CDR3 reads TGTGCCAGCAGTTCTCTAGGGACCGGGGAGCTGTTTTTT.

The table lists this clonotype with a few counts. The chain carries TRBV20-1 and TRBJ2-3; TRBD2 aligns across 9 bases. V lost 6 bases to trimming and J lost 0 bases; unmatched junction nucleotides: 7. CDR1 DFQATT and CDR2 SNEGSKA come from the germline V gene (reference sequence). The CDR3 sequence is 15 residues long. For the CDR3, the DNA is TGCAGTGCAGAAAGACTAGCGGCTAGCACAGATACGCAGTATTTT. This sequence encodes CSAERLAASTDTQYF.

Remarks on this clonotype: A junction end diverges from the germline sequence, so it may reflect a read error. The rearrangement joins TRBV12-3 or TRBV12-4 to TRBJ1-6; D unclear. The CDR3 spans 13 residues. In DNA form, the CDR3 reads TGTGCTAGCAGTTCGAGGTCCAATTCACCCCTCCACTTT. Translation: CASSSRSNSPLHF.

This clonotype appeared a few times. The chain has TRBV10-1 and TRBJ2-1, with no clear D. Germline V lookup: CDR1 WNHNN, CDR2 SYGVQD (reference sequence). This CDR3 has 12 amino acids. V shed 5 bases and J shed 9 bases, with 11 bases lying between them. The CDR3 region has the DNA TGCGCCAGCAGTAGGAAACTGGGTGAGCAGTTCTTC. It translates to CASSRKLGEQFF.

The chain links TRBV12-3 or TRBV12-4 to TRBJ2-7; D possibly corresponds to TRBD2 (5 bases). V shed 6 bases and J shed 6 bases, with 15 bases lying between them. The CDR3 is made up of 13 amino acids. CDR3 nucleotides: TGTGCCAGCAGCCCACGGGGTGTCCGCGAGCAGTACTTC. This gives the protein CASSPRGVREQYF.

This chain's CDR3 is CASSLQSGSETQYF. The CDR3 bases are TGTGCCAGTAGTCTTCAGAGCGGATCAGAGACCCAGTACTTC. The rearrangement links TRBV11-2 to TRBJ2-5; possibly TRBD2 for D (5 bases). The CDR3 is made up of 14 amino acids. V was pared by 9 bases and J by 4 bases, with 18 bases between. Looked up from germline, CDR1 is SGHAT and CDR2 is FQNNGV. The whole variable domain, remainder taken from reference TRBV11-2 and TRBJ2-5, is EAGVAQSPRYKIIEKRQSVAFWCNPISGHATLYWYQQILGQGPKLLIQFQNNGVVDDSQLPKDRFSAERLKGVDSTLKIQPAKLEDSAVYLCASSLQSGSETQYFGPGTRLLVL.

This clonotype has more than one count but fewer than ten. The chain recombines TRBV18 with TRBJ2-1; D call uncertain. V was pared by 1 base and J by 5 bases, with 6 bases between. The CDR3 loop spans 13 amino acids. CDR1 and CDR2 (germline): KGHSH, LQKENI. The CDR3 DNA sequence: TGTGCCAGCTCACCACAGGGTCACAATGAGCAGTTCTTC. Its translation is CASSPQGHNEQFF.

This chain connects TRBV7-4 to TRBJ2-4; the D gene is possibly TRBD2 (5 bases). In germline, CDR1 is SGHVT, CDR2 SQSDAQ. V lost 4 bases to trimming and J lost 7 bases, with 20 bases between them. This CDR3 is built from 16 residues. CDR3 sequence (DNA): TGTGCCAGCAGCTACCCCCCCGCCTTACGGAGGAACATTCAGTACTTC. It translates to CASSYPPALRRNIQYF.

This clonotype was seen a handful of times. The CDR3 sequence: CASSDTGGEQFF. As DNA, the CDR3 is TGTGCCAGCAGCGACACAGGGGGTGAGCAGTTCTTC. The V call is TRBV2, the J call TRBJ2-1, with 8 bases aligning to TRBD1. Germline CDR1 is SNHLY and CDR2 is FYNNEI. The CDR3 totals 12 residues. Germline trimming cut 6 bases from V and 9 bases from J; bases unmatched to any gene: 4.

The V call is TRBV24-1, the J call TRBJ2-1; D may be TRBD2 (5 bases). The CDR3 length is 16 residues. Germline CDR1 reads KGHDR; CDR2 reads SFDVKD. Between the trimmed V and J ends, which lost 3 bases and 6 bases, there was a span of 17 bases. CDR3 bases: TGTGCCACCAGTGATCAAGGACTCCAGTGGGGCAATGAGCAGTTCTTC. Translation gives CATSDQGLQWGNEQFF.

The chain recombines TRBV20-1 with TRBJ2-3, with D possibly matching TRBD2 (6 bases). From germline, CDR1 is DFQATT and CDR2 SNEGSKA (reference sequence). The CDR3 consists of 15 residues. Deletions cut 0 bases from V and 7 bases from J, with 17 bases between. The CDR3 here is CSARDFHPTSNTQYF. For the CDR3, the DNA is TGCAGTGCTAGAGATTTTCACCCAACTAGCAATACGCAGTATTTT.

J is TRBJ2-3 and V is TRBV20-1; a possible D gene is TRBD1 (5 bases). The CDR3 loop spans 14 amino acids. Trimming took 5 bases from V and 2 from J, leaving 14 bases between them. Germline CDR1 DFQATT, CDR2 SNEGSKA (reference sequence). Written as DNA, the CDR3 is TGCAGTGCTCCAAACAGGCATCCCACAGATACGCAGTATTTT. Translated, it gives CSAPNRHPTDTQYF.

This clonotype was seen a handful of times. V and J are TRBV28 and TRBJ2-3; 9 bases align to TRBD2. Trimming cost V 6 bases and J 3 bases; bases outside gene matches: 4. CDR3 length equals 14 residues. Germline values: CDR1 MDHEN, CDR2 SYDVKM. The DNA of the CDR3 is TGTGCCAGCAGCGTAGCGGGAGTGACAGATACGCAGTATTTT. It is translated as CASSVAGVTDTQYF. The complete variable domain, with remaining parts taken from reference TRBV28 and TRBJ2-3, reads DVKVTQSSRYLVKRTGEKVFLECVQDMDHENMFWYRQDPGLGLRLIYFSYDVKMKEKGDIPEGYSVSREKKERFSLILESASTNQTSMYLCASSVAGVTDTQYFGPGTRLTVL.

V gene TRBV27 combines with J gene TRBJ2-1, with 10 bases matching TRBD2. Trimming cost V 6 bases and J 8 bases; bases outside gene matches: 13. This CDR3 has 16 amino acids. CDR1 and CDR2 from the germline V gene are MNHEY and SMNVEV (reference sequence). This chain's CDR3 is CASRGFRASGSHEQFF. CDR3 DNA sequence: TGTGCCAGCAGGGGTTTCAGGGCTAGCGGGAGTCATGAGCAGTTCTTC.

This clonotype was detected only a few times. The chain links TRBV28 to TRBJ1-4, with D unresolved. There are 14 residues in the CDR3. V was shortened by 6 bases and J by 5 bases, with 13 bases between the two germline ends. Germline V lookup: CDR1 MDHEN, CDR2 SYDVKM. CDR3 nucleotide sequence: TGTGCCAGCAGCATAACTGAAATGAATGAAAAACTGTTTTTT. It specifies CASSITEMNEKLFF.

This clonotype came up many times. This chain joins TRBV27 and TRBJ2-1, with a possible D match to TRBD2 (6 bases). Trimming took 5 bases from V and 2 from J, leaving 19 bases between them. The CDR3 loop spans 17 amino acids. The germline CDR1 and CDR2 sequences are MNHEY and SMNVEV (reference sequence). The CDR3 protein is CASSTGVGARTYNEQFF. The DNA of the CDR3 is TGTGCCAGCAGTACGGGAGTGGGAGCGCGGACCTACAATGAGCAGTTCTTC.